These 30 T cell receptor beta chains were all obtained from the same sample, sequenced in a study of blood T cells in healthy people across ages. Then a second PCR, running roughly 7 to 11 cycles, was carried out with a sample-barcoded 5' primer and a J-beta primer mix. MiXCR was run by TCRdb on the 5' RACE reads, yielding one entry per CDR3 protein. The sample has roughly 1.6 million distinct CDR3 sequences, approximately 32% seen once. The sequenced sample consisted of blood. The receptors come from a woman between 25 and 40 years old in good health.

This clonotype appeared a few times. This chain connects TRBV20-1 to TRBJ2-7; D might be TRBD2 (7 bases). The CDR3 loop spans 13 amino acids. Germline CDR1 reads DFQATT; CDR2 reads SNEGSKA (reference sequence). The V gene lost 0 bases and the J gene lost 10 bases, with 16 bases spanning the gap. The CDR3 spells CSARDPPGGGQYF. The DNA for the CDR3 is TGCAGTGCTAGAGATCCCCCGGGGGGCGGACAGTACTTC.

The chain has TRBV9 and TRBJ1-4; TRBD1 agrees at 9 bases. CDR3 length equals 15 residues. Trimming at V came to 4 bases and at J to 5 bases, leaving 6 bases not matched to a gene. Germline CDR1 SGDLS, CDR2 YYNGEE. As DNA, the CDR3 is TGTGCCAGCAGCTCGCGACAGGGGGGGAATGAAAAACTGTTTTTT. Amino acids: CASSSRQGGNEKLFF.

The genes are TRBV28 and TRBJ1-1, with D unresolved. Germline CDR1 and CDR2: MDHEN and SYDVKM. The CDR3 has 11 amino acids. The V and J ends lost 8 bases and 2 bases respectively, with 6 bases between them. The CDR3 DNA reads TGTGCCAGCCAACAAAACACTGAAGCTTTCTTT. Translated, it gives CASQQNTEAFF. The entire variable domain, with the rest obtained from reference TRBV28 and TRBJ1-1, is as follows: DVKVTQSSRYLVKRTGEKVFLECVQDMDHENMFWYRQDPGLGLRLIYFSYDVKMKEKGDIPEGYSVSREKKERFSLILESASTNQTSMYLCASQQNTEAFFGQGTRLTVV.

There are a few counts of this clonotype. Written as DNA, the CDR3 is TGTGCCAGCAGCCCATATGACATTAACACTGAAGCTTTCTTT. Amino acid sequence: CASSPYDINTEAFF. This chain joins TRBV7-3 and TRBJ1-1; D remains ambiguous. The CDR3 sequence is 14 residues long. Germline CDR1 is SGHTA and CDR2 is FQGTGA. Trimming cost V 5 bases and J 2 bases, with 12 bases left between them.

The chain carries TRBV18 and TRBJ2-1; 7 bases map to TRBD1. V was pared by 5 bases and J by 0 bases, with 4 bases of the junction left unmatched. Germline CDR1 and CDR2: KGHSH and LQKENI. The length of the CDR3 is 15 residues. DNA for the CDR3: TGTGCCAGCTCATTCGACAGGGCCTCCTACAATGAGCAGTTCTTC. Protein product: CASSFDRASYNEQFF.

V gene TRBV28 combines with J gene TRBJ2-3; 10 nucleotides align to TRBD2. The CDR3 consists of 19 residues. J was trimmed by 3 bases and V by 4 bases; bases with no gene match: 16. Germline V CDR1 and CDR2: MDHEN, SYDVKM. Here the CDR3 DNA reads TGTGCCAGCAGTTCCCCCTTCCAGGCTAGCGGGAGACCAACAGATACGCAGTATTTT. This encodes CASSSPFQASGRPTDTQYF.

V and J are TRBV7-9 and TRBJ2-7, with 13 bases fitting TRBD2. The junction had 17 bases not matched to a gene; V was cut back by 5 bases and J by 4 bases. In germline, CDR1 is SEHNR, CDR2 FQNEAQ (reference sequence). This CDR3 comprises 19 residues. CDR3 nucleotides: TGTGCCAGCAGCCCCTATGATACTAGCGGGAGGGCCAAGTGGTACGAGCAGTACTTC. It codes for CASSPYDTSGRAKWYEQYF.

About this clonotype: One junction end does not reproduce the germline sequence, and a read error may be involved. J is TRBJ2-6 and V is TRBV7-2; 12 nucleotides agree with TRBD1. This CDR3 spans 17 amino acids. Per germline, CDR1 SGHTA and CDR2 FQGNSA. CDR3 sequence (DNA): TGTGCCAGCAGCTTCGGGACAGGGGGCTCTGGGGCCAACGTCCGGACTTTC. Residues: CASSFGTGGSGANVRTF.

This clonotype has more than one count but fewer than ten. The chain is built from TRBV6-6 and TRBJ2-3, with D maybe TRBD2 (7 bases). V was shortened by 6 bases and J by 7 bases, with 17 bases between the two germline ends. CDR3 length: 14 residues. CDR1 is MNHNY and CDR2 is SVGAGI in the germline V gene (reference sequence). CDR3 loop: CASRRGRAFNTQYF. The CDR3 bases are TGTGCCAGCAGGCGGGGGCGGGCGTTCAATACGCAGTATTTT.

This rearrangement joins TRBV6-1 to TRBJ2-1, with TRBD2 matching 10 bases. CDR1 and CDR2 (germline): MNHNS, SASEGT. The CDR3 length is 16 residues. Germline trimming cut 4 bases from V and 3 bases from J; bases unmatched to any gene: 6. As DNA, the CDR3 is TGTGCCAGCAGTGTTATAGCGGGAGGACTCTACAATGAGCAGTTCTTC. It yields the protein CASSVIAGGLYNEQFF.

In this sample, this clonotype turned up a few times. CDR3: CASSELAGKETQYF. The CDR3 coding sequence is TGTGCCAGCAGTGAACTAGCGGGGAAAGAGACCCAGTACTTC. The chain employs TRBV2 and TRBJ2-5, with TRBD2 matching 9 bases. The CDR3 loop spans 14 amino acids. Trimming took 2 bases from V and 3 from J; bases not matched to a gene: 1. Germline lookup yields CDR1 SNHLY and CDR2 FYNNEI.

The V gene is TRBV25-1, the J gene TRBJ2-7; possibly TRBD1 for D (5 bases). Germline-derived CDR1 and CDR2 are MGHDK and SYGVNS. The CDR3 length is 14 residues. V was trimmed by 9 bases and J by 4 bases, leaving 19 bases between them. CDR3 sequence reads: CASGFGQGGYEQYF. The CDR3, as DNA: TGTGCCAGTGGGTTCGGGCAGGGTGGGTACGAGCAGTACTTC.

The chain combines TRBV15 with TRBJ2-4; maybe TRBD1 (6 bases). This CDR3 is built from 12 residues. V lost 8 bases to trimming and J lost 7 bases, with 12 bases between them. The germline CDR1 and CDR2 sequences are LNHNV and YYDKDF (reference sequence). This chain's CDR3 is CATYLGGNIQYF. The CDR3 nucleotides are TGTGCCACCTACCTTGGGGGCAACATTCAGTACTTC.

A few counts support this clonotype. The chain combines TRBV12-3 or TRBV12-4 with TRBJ2-1, with D possibly matching TRBD2 (6 bases). V lost 3 bases and J lost 5, with 11 bases in between. There are 14 residues in the CDR3. This CDR3 is CASSFYGGDNEQFF. The CDR3 DNA sequence: TGTGCCAGCAGTTTCTATGGAGGGGACAATGAGCAGTTCTTC.

Regarding this clonotype: One junction end does not reproduce the germline sequence, and a read error may be involved. The CDR3 nucleotides are TGTACCAGCAGCCAACTAGCGGGGGAAGAGACCCAGTACTTC. This sequence encodes CTSSQLAGEETQYF. The rearrangement joins TRBV3-1 to TRBJ2-5; TRBD2 matches 11 bases. In germline, CDR1 is LGHDT, CDR2 YNNKEL (reference sequence). The CDR3 loop spans 14 amino acids.

V gene TRBV5-5 combines with J gene TRBJ1-2, with unresolved D. This CDR3 is 15 amino acids long. The V end was cut by 7 bases, the J end by 3 bases, with 19 bases between. Looked up from germline, CDR1 is SGHKS and CDR2 is YYEKEE (reference sequence). The CDR3 region has the DNA TGTGCCAGCGGACCTCAGACGGATGTTCACTATGGCTACACCTTC. Amino acids: CASGPQTDVHYGYTF.

The chain has TRBV6-6 and TRBJ1-6; D gene unclear. Germline CDR1 reads MNHNY; CDR2 reads SVGAGI (reference sequence). V was clipped by 7 bases and J by 11 bases, with 15 bases between them. The CDR3 is 13 residues long. The CDR3 loop is CASTLRVIAPLHF. The DNA for the CDR3 is TGTGCCAGCACTCTAAGAGTGATTGCACCCCTCCACTTT.

This sequence joins TRBV7-6 and TRBJ2-6; 7 bases fit TRBD1. Per the germline V gene, CDR1 is SGHVS and CDR2 is FNYEAQ. V was pared by 5 bases and J by 4 bases, with 5 bases of the junction left unmatched. The CDR3 consists of 15 residues. CDR3 sequence: CASSTGVRGANVLTF. In DNA, the CDR3 is TGTGCCAGCAGCACAGGGGTAAGGGGGGCCAACGTCCTGACTTTC.

This clonotype appeared a single time. The chain uses TRBV9 and TRBJ1-4, with a weak D call TRBD1 (5 bases). The CDR3 has 15 residues. V lost 0 bases to trimming and J lost 8 bases, with 14 bases between them. The germline V gene encodes CDR1 SGDLS and CDR2 YYNGEE. The DNA for the CDR3 is TGTGCCAGCAGCGTAGATAGACAGTGGGGGGAAAAACTGTTTTTT. Protein sequence: CASSVDRQWGEKLFF.

For this clonotype: Being one base from a much bigger clone, this may be a read error. The chain couples TRBV29-1 to TRBJ2-1; 13 bases fit TRBD2. Germline V CDR1 and CDR2: SQVTM, ANQGSEA. V gave up 5 bases and J gave up 8 bases; unmatched junction bases: 15. The CDR3 consists of 17 residues. DNA of the CDR3: TGCAGCGTTACAGGACTAGCGGGAGTCCTGTTCGAGTATGAGCAGTTCTTC. Protein product: CSVTGLAGVLFEYEQFF.

A word on this clonotype: A much more abundant neighbour one base away suggests this may be a read error. V is TRBV10-3 and J is TRBJ2-5; no reliable D call. The J call may be wrong; the DNA end is better matched by TRBJ2-7. Germline CDR1 reads ENHRY; CDR2 reads SYGVKD. The CDR3 length is 13 residues. CDR3 amino acids: CAIRDGQAYEQYF. Written as DNA, the CDR3 is TGTGCCATCAGGGACGGGCAGGCGTACGAGCAGTACTTC.

The CDR3 DNA reads as TGTGCCAGCTCGGGGGGGCACCATCATACAATTCTTTCACCCCTCCACTTT. Translating gives CASSGGHHHTILSPLHF. V is TRBV28 and J is TRBJ1-6; D possibly corresponds to TRBD1 (6 bases). The germline V gene encodes CDR1 MDHEN and CDR2 SYDVKM. The CDR3 totals 17 residues. Trimming pared 8 bases from V and 9 bases from J, leaving 26 bases between.

The table lists this clonotype with a few counts. The chain is built from TRBV5-1 and TRBJ1-2; D unresolved. This CDR3 comprises 13 residues. The germline V and J ends were trimmed by 4 bases and 8 bases, with 15 bases remaining between them. Germline V gene lookup returns CDR1 SGHRS and CDR2 YFSETQ. CDR3 coding DNA: TGCGCCAGCAGCACCCACAAGGGAGGCGGCTACACCTTC. Encoded protein: CASSTHKGGGYTF.

Concerning this clonotype itself: Given a much more abundant clone one base away, this may be a read error. This rearrangement joins TRBV5-1 to TRBJ2-5; either TRBD1 or TRBD2 may fit D (5 bases each). The CDR3 is 14 residues long. V lost 3 bases to trimming and J lost 0 bases, with 9 bases between them. Germline loops: CDR1 SGHRS, CDR2 YFSETQ. In DNA, the CDR3 is TGCGCCAGCAGCTGGCAGGGAGACCAAGAGACCCAGTACTTC. It encodes CASSWQGDQETQYF.

V and J are TRBV7-9 and TRBJ2-1; TRBD2 agrees at 11 bases. V lost 5 bases to trimming and J lost 8 bases; unmatched junction nucleotides: 11. CDR3 length: 16 amino acids. Looked up from germline, CDR1 is SEHNR and CDR2 is FQNEAQ (reference sequence). The CDR3 loop is CASSPPSGRTHDEQFF. CDR3 nucleotides: TGTGCCAGCAGCCCCCCTAGCGGGAGGACCCACGATGAGCAGTTCTTC.

The CDR3 reads CAWSVLAANTGELFF. As DNA, the CDR3 is TGTGCCTGGAGTGTCCTAGCGGCGAACACCGGGGAGCTGTTTTTT. The rearrangement links TRBV30 to TRBJ2-2; TRBD2 matches at 7 bases. V lost 0 bases and J lost 0; bases outside the gene matches: 1. Per germline, CDR1 GTSNPN and CDR2 SVGIG (reference sequence). This CDR3 region has 15 residues.

The rearrangement links TRBV20-1 to TRBJ1-4, with D possibly TRBD1 on 6 matching bases. The CDR3 totals 16 residues. Germline values: CDR1 DFQATT, CDR2 SNEGSKA (reference sequence). Trimming shortened V by 0 bases and J by 2 bases, and 13 bases separated the two germline ends. The DNA of the CDR3 is TGCAGTGCTAGAGATCTACAGGGTGGCACTAATGAAAAACTGTTTTTT. Translation: CSARDLQGGTNEKLFF.

The chain recombines TRBV5-1 with TRBJ2-1, with 7 bases aligning to TRBD1. CDR1 is SGHRS and CDR2 is YFSETQ in the germline V gene. CDR3 length: 15 amino acids. Trimming removed 0 bases from V and 5 bases from J; junction bases left unmatched: 5. CDR3 bases: TGCGCCAGCAGCTTGGGGATTACAGGGGACAATGAGCAGTTCTTC. Protein: CASSLGITGDNEQFF.

This clonotype was detected only a few times. A much bigger clone sits one base away, suggesting this may be a read error. The chain employs TRBV29-1 and TRBJ2-4; 8 bases are shared with TRBD1. The CDR3 extends over 13 amino acids. Germline CDR1 and CDR2: SQVTM and ANQGSEA. Trimming took 7 bases from V and 6 from J; bases not matched to a gene: 8. The CDR3 sequence is CSARGQGANIQYF. The CDR3 DNA is TGCAGCGCTCGGGGCCAGGGGGCAAACATTCAGTACTTC. The full variable domain, in which reference TRBV29-1 and TRBJ2-4 provide the parts outside the CDR3, is SAVISQKPSRDICQRGTSLTIQCQVDSQVTMMFWYRQQPGQSLTLIATANQGSEATYESGFVIDKFPISRPNLTFSTLTVSNMSPEDSSIYLCSARGQGANIQYFGAGTRLSVL.

In this sample, this clonotype turned up once. The chain has TRBV5-1 and TRBJ2-1; TRBD2 matches 8 bases. V gave up 4 bases and J gave up 5 bases; unmatched junction bases: 11. CDR1 and CDR2 from the germline V gene are SGHRS and YFSETQ. The CDR3 sequence is 16 residues long. Written as DNA, the CDR3 is TGCGCCAGCAGCAAGTGGAGCGGGAGTAGGCACAATGAGCAGTTCTTC. Translating it yields CASSKWSGSRHNEQFF.